The clone carrying this TCR beta chain was recorded once. Its antigen is undetermined. This record comes from a study of PD-1 blockade in mismatch repair-deficient tumors. Germline-derived CDR1 and CDR2 are MNHNS and SASEGT. V lost 6 bases and J lost 4, with 18 bases in between. The CDR3 sequence is 15 residues long. Broader study findings: Tumor-resident clones, often absent from pretreatment blood, expanded after pembrolizumab and then contracted.

Data came from immunoSEQ multiplex PCR; TCRdb stores just in-frame clones and leaves some out. Found here are 100,000 to 150,000 clones, about 88% of them singletons; the top ten hold approximately 15%. The specimen comprised peripheral blood, sampled 44 weeks after starting pembrolizumab. The chain carries TRBV6-1 and TRBJ1-2; D is uncertain. The TCR sequence derives from an adult with mismatch repair-deficient cancer. This chain's CDR3 is CASRHPGLKGYGYTF. CDR3 nucleotide sequence: TGTGCCAGCAGACACCCCGGGCTCAAGGGCTATGGCTACACCTTC.